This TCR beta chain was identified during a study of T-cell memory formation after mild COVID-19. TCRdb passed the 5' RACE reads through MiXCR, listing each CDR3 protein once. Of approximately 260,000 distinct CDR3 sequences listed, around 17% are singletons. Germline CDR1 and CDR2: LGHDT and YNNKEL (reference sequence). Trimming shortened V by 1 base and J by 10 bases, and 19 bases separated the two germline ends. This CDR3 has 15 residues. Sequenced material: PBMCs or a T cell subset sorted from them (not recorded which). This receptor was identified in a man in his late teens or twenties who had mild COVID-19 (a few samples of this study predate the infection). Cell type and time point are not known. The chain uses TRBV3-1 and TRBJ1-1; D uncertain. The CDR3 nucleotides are TGTGCCAGCAGCCAAGGACCGCCGTCTCAGGCCGGAGCTTTCTTT. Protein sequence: CASSQGPPSQAGAFF.